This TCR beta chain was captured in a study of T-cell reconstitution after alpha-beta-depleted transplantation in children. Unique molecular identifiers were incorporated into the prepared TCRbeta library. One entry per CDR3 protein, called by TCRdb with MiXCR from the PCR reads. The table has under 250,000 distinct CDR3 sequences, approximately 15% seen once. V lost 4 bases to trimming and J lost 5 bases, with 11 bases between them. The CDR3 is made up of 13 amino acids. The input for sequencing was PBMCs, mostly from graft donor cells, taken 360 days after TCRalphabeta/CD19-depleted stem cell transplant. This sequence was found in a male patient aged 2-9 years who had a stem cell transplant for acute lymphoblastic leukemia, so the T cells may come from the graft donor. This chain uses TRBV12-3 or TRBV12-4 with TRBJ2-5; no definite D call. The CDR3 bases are TGTGCCAGCAGTTCCTCTGGCCCCGAGACCCAGTACTTC. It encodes CASSSSGPETQYF.